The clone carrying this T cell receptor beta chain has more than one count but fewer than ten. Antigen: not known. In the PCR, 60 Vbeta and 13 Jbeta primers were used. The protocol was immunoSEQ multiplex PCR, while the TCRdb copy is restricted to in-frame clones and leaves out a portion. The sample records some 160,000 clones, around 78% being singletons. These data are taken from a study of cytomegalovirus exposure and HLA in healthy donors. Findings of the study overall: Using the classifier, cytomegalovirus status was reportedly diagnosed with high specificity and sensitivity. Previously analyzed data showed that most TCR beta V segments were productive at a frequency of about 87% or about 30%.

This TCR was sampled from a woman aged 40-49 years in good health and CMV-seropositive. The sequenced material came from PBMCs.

The CDR3 DNA sequence: TGTGCCACCGAGGAGGAGGGCCGGGGGACTGAAGCTTTCTTT. Its protein is CATEEEGRGTEAFF. The chain has TRBV2 and TRBJ1-1, with TRBD1 as a possible D gene (5 bases). The germline gives CDR1 SNHLY, CDR2 FYNNEI. The CDR3 runs 14 residues. V was clipped by 10 bases and J by 5 bases, with 20 bases between them.